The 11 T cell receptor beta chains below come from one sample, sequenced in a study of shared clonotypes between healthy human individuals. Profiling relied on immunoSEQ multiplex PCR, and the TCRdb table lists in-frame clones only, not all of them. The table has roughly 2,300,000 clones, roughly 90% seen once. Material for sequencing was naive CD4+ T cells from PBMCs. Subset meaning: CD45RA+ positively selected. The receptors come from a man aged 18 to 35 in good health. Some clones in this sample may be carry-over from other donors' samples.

The DNA of the CDR3 is TGTGCCTGGAGTAAACAGGTAGCTGAAGCTTTCTTT. It specifies CAWSKQVAEAFF. The chain couples TRBV30 to TRBJ1-1; possible D gene TRBD1, 5 bases. V was pared by 2 bases and J by 6 bases, with 10 bases between. There are 12 residues in the CDR3. Germline CDR1 and CDR2: GTSNPN and SVGIG (reference sequence).

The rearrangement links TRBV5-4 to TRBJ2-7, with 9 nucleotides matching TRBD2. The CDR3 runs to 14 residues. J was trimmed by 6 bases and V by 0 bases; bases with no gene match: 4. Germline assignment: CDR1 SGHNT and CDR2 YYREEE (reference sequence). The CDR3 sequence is CASSLAGAGGEQYF. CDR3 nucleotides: TGTGCCAGCAGCTTGGCCGGAGCGGGAGGCGAGCAGTACTTC.

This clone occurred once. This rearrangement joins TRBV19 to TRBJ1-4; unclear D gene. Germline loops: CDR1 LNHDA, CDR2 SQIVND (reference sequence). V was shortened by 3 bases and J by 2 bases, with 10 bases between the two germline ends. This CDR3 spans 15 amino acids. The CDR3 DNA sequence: TGTGCCAGTAGTATCGTGGGCTGGACTAATGAAAAACTGTTTTTT. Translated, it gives CASSIVGWTNEKLFF.

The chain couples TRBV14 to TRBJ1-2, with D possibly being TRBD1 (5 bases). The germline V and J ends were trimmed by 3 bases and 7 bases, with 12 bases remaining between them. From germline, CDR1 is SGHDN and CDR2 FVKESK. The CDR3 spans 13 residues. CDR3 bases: TGTGCCAGCAGCCAGAGGGACGGCGGTGGCTACACCTTC. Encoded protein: CASSQRDGGGYTF. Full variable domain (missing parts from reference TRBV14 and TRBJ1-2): EAGVTQFPSHSVIEKGQTVTLRCDPISGHDNLYWYRRVMGKEIKFLLHFVKESKQDESGMPNNRFLAERTGGTYSTLKVQPAELEDSGVYFCASSQRDGGGYTFGSGTRLTVV.

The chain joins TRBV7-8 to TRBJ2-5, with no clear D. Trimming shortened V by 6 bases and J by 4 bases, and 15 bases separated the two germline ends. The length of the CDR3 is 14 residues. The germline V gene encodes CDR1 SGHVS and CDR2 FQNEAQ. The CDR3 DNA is TGTGCCAGCAGGATATGGGGATCCCGAGAGACCCAGTACTTC. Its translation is CASRIWGSRETQYF.

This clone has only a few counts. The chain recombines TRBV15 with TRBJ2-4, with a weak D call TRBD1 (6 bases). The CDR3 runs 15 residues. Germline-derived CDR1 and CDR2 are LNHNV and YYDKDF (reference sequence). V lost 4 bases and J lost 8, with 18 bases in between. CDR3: CATSTRDTLQDIQYF. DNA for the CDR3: TGTGCCACCAGCACCCGGGACACACTCCAGGACATTCAGTACTTC.

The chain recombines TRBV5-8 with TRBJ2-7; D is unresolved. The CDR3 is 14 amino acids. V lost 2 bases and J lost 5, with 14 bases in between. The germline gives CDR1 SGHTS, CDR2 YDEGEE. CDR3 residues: CASSFEAISNEQYF. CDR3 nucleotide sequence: TGTGCCAGCAGCTTCGAGGCTATTTCAAACGAGCAGTACTTC.

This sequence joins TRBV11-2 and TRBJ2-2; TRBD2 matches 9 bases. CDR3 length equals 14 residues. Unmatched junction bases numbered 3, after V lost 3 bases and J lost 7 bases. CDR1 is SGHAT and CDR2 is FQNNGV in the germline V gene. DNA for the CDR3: TGTGCCAGCAGCTTCAAGCGGGAGGTCGGGGAGCTGTTTTTT. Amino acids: CASSFKREVGELFF.

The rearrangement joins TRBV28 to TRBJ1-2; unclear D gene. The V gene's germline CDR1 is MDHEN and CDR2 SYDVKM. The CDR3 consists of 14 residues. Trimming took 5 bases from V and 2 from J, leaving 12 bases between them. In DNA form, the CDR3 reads TGTGCCAGCAGTCCGATAGCAGAGAACTATGGCTACACCTTC. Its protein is CASSPIAENYGYTF.

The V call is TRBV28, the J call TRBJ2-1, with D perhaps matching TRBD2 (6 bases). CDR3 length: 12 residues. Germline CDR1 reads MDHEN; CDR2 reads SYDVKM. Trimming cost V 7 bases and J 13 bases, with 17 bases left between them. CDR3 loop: CASTPGRSVQFF. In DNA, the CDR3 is TGTGCCAGCACTCCTGGGAGGAGCGTACAGTTCTTC.

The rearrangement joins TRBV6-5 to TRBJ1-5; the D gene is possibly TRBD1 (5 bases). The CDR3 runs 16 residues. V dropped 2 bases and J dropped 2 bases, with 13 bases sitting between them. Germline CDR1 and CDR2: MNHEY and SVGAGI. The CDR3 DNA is TGTGCCAGCAGTTACGGCGGGGCAAATGGCAATCAGCCCCAGCATTTT. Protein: CASSYGGANGNQPQHF.